A selection of T cell receptor beta chains follows, all from one sample in a study of blood T cell repertoires in COVID-19. Sequencing used immunoSEQ multiplex PCR; TCRdb keeps in-frame clones, though not all of them. The sample has about 120,000 clones; around 89% are singletons. The sequenced sample was peripheral blood. The source is a human donor with acute or convalescent COVID-19. The donor label of this sample is uncertain. The CDR3 runs from the conserved cysteine through the conserved F or W. A D gene is named only where the DNA matches it firmly. Some rows have no size entry. The others give once, few or many, or a class for an expanded clone.

v_call,d_call,j_call,clone_size,cdr3_aa,cdr3_nt
TRBV4-1,-,TRBJ2-1,-,CASSPPSLGLGRQFF,TGCGCCAGCAGCCCCCCCTCCCTGGGCCTTGGTCGGCAGTTCTTC
TRBV19,-,TRBJ1-3,-,CASSIQGYSGNTIYF,TGTGCCAGTAGTATTCAGGGCTACTCTGGAAACACCATATATTTT
TRBV5-4,TRBD1,TRBJ2-2,-,CASSPGGTGNTGELFF,TGTGCCAGCAGCCCAGGCGGGACAGGGAACACCGGGGAGCTGTTTTTT
TRBV7-9,TRBD2,TRBJ2-2,-,CASSSYGGLNTGELFF,TGTGCCAGCAGCTCCTACGGGGGGTTGAACACCGGGGAGCTGTTTTTT
TRBV7-9,-,TRBJ1-6,-,CASGSGGAYNSPLHF,TGTGCCAGCGGCTCGGGGGGGGCCTATAATTCACCCCTCCACTTT
TRBV5-4,TRBD2,TRBJ2-5,-,CASSLGPLAAETQYF,TGTGCCAGCAGCTTGGGTCCACTAGCGGCAGAGACCCAGTACTTC
TRBV28,-,TRBJ1-1,-,CASSSLPSNTEAFF,TGTGCCAGCAGTTCTCTACCATCGAACACTGAAGCTTTCTTT
TRBV19,-,TRBJ1-4,-,CASSREGALGEKLFF,TGTGCCAGTAGTCGGGAGGGAGCGCTGGGTGAAAAACTGTTTTTT
TRBV6-1,-,TRBJ2-1,-,CASSETGSGNEQFF,TGTGCCAGCAGTGAAACAGGGTCCGGGAATGAGCAGTTCTTC
TRBV7-2,-,TRBJ1-2,-,CASSLMSGFSNGYTF,TGTGCCAGCAGCTTAATGTCGGGATTTTCCAATGGCTACACCTTC
TRBV2,-,TRBJ1-2,-,CASSDRVNYGYTF,TGTGCCAGCAGTGACAGGGTGAACTATGGCTACACCTTC
TRBV18,TRBD2,TRBJ2-1,-,CASSPGLYNEQFF,TGTGCCAGCTCACCGGGACTATACAATGAGCAGTTCTTC
TRBV12-3/TRBV12-4,TRBD1,TRBJ1-6,-,CASRGQDNSPLHF,TGTGCCAGCCGGGGACAGGATAATTCACCCCTCCACTTT
TRBV19,TRBD2,TRBJ2-1,medium-sized,CASSISSGAYNEQFF,TGTGCCAGTAGTATCTCTAGCGGGGCTTACAATGAGCAGTTCTTC
TRBV10-3,-,TRBJ2-6,-,CATGQYSGANVLTF,TGTGCCACTGGACAGTACTCTGGGGCCAACGTCCTGACTTTC
TRBV6-2/TRBV6-3,TRBD1,TRBJ1-4,few,CASSLTGTGGEKLFF,TGTGCCAGCAGTTTAACCGGGACAGGGGGCGAAAAACTGTTTTTT
TRBV7-9,-,TRBJ1-3,-,CASSLQGPSSGNTIYF,TGTGCCAGCAGCTTACAGGGCCCTTCCTCTGGAAACACCATATATTTT
TRBV24-1,-,TRBJ2-3,-,CATSDASASTDTQYF,TGTGCCACCAGTGATGCTAGCGCCAGCACAGATACGCAGTATTTT
TRBV2,-,TRBJ1-5,-,CASRSGQRNQPQHF,TGTGCCAGCCGAAGTGGACAGCGCAATCAGCCCCAGCATTTT
TRBV5-1,-,TRBJ2-3,-,CASSFGRGAIVVDTQYF,TGCGCCAGCAGCTTTGGACGGGGGGCAATTGTGGTAGATACGCAGTATTTT
TRBV6-5,-,TRBJ1-1,-,CASRVHRAENTEAFF,TGTGCCAGCAGAGTTCACAGGGCCGAAAACACTGAAGCTTTCTTT
TRBV11-2,-,TRBJ2-1,-,CASTSGSYNEQFF,TGTGCCAGCACCTCAGGCAGCTACAATGAGCAGTTCTTC
TRBV9,TRBD1,TRBJ2-7,-,CASSTHTGTGNSDEQYF,TGTGCCAGCAGCACCCATACCGGGACAGGGAATAGCGACGAGCAGTACTTC
TRBV6-5,-,TRBJ2-7,-,CASKDGSGEGEQYF,TGTGCCAGCAAGGACGGGAGCGGCGAGGGCGAGCAGTACTTC